The 17 T cell receptor beta chains listed next were all sequenced from one sample in a study of immune characterization of retroperitoneal liposarcoma. TCRdb independently ran MiXCR on the PCR reads; one entry per CDR3 protein. The sample contains around 11,000 distinct CDR3 sequences, approximately 50% of which appear only once. Sequencing was performed on tumor tissue. The source of these receptors is a female donor with retroperitoneal liposarcoma.

The chain is built from TRBV6-5 and TRBJ2-3; D may be TRBD2 (6 bases). V was pared by 2 bases and J by 3 bases, with 12 bases between. Per the germline V gene, CDR1 is MNHEY and CDR2 is SVGAGI. This CDR3 spans 15 amino acids. The CDR3 region is CASSYATGTTDTQYF. The CDR3 DNA reads as TGTGCCAGCAGTTACGCGACCGGGACTACAGATACGCAGTATTTT.

This clonotype is a singleton in its sample. The chain joins TRBV7-2 to TRBJ2-4, with D perhaps given as TRBD1 or TRBD2 (5 bases each). The J call may be incorrect, as the DNA end agrees better with TRBJ2-5. The CDR3 totals 14 residues. Germline CDR1 reads SGHTA; CDR2 reads FQGNSA. The DNA of the CDR3 is TGTGCCAGCAGCCGCTCGGGGCGCGGAGAGACCCAGTACTTC. Its translation is CASSRSGRGETQYF.

By share, this clonotype ranks as medium-sized. The genes are TRBV6-1 and TRBJ2-1, with D perhaps TRBD2 (6 bases). The CDR3 is 16 residues long. With 0 bases removed from V and 2 bases from J, the gap between germline ends came to 11 bases. CDR1 and CDR2 (germline): MNHNS, SASEGT. The CDR3 DNA follows: TGTGCCAGCAGTGAAGCGCGCGGGGACCCCTACAATGAGCAGTTCTTC. This translates into CASSEARGDPYNEQFF.

V usage is TRBV12-3 or TRBV12-4 and J usage is TRBJ1-5; D is ambiguous. V lost 3 bases, J lost 4 bases, and 7 bases lay in between. This CDR3 comprises 13 residues. Here the CDR3 reads CASSFGPNQPQHF. The CDR3 region has the DNA TGTGCCAGCAGTTTTGGCCCGAATCAGCCCCAGCATTTT.

V is TRBV7-8 and J is TRBJ2-7, with a possible D match to TRBD2 (7 bases). Deletions cut 3 bases from V and 3 bases from J, with 15 bases between. This CDR3 region has 15 residues. Germline CDR1 SGHVS, CDR2 FQNEAQ. The CDR3 region has the DNA TGTGCCAGCAGCTTCCGACGGGGGGCGAACTACGAGCAGTACTTC. It specifies CASSFRRGANYEQYF.

This chain joins TRBV6-1 and TRBJ2-4; the D gene is possibly TRBD1 (6 bases). This CDR3 region has 14 residues. V was trimmed by 7 bases and J by 4 bases, leaving 14 bases between them. Germline loops: CDR1 MNHNS, CDR2 SASEGT. CDR3 loop: CASNSRGIKNIQYF. The DNA of the CDR3 is TGTGCCAGCAACAGCAGGGGAATAAAAAACATTCAGTACTTC.

Remarks on this clonotype: One end of the junction fails to match germline, which may point to a read error. The rearrangement links TRBV10-3 to TRBJ2-7; the match to TRBD2 covers 8 bases. With the DNA end fitting TRBJ2-5 better, the J assignment may be wrong. Per the germline V gene, CDR1 is ENHRY and CDR2 is SYGVKD. CDR3 length: 12 residues. In DNA, the CDR3 is TGTCCCATCTCGGGGGGGCGGGAGACCCAGTACTTC. It codes for CPISGGRETQYF.

This clonotype was recorded once. A much bigger clone sits one base away, suggesting this may be a read error. The chain has TRBV7-2 and TRBJ2-1, with 11 bases fitting TRBD2. The germline CDR1 and CDR2 sequences are SGHTA and FQGNSA. The length of the CDR3 is 19 residues. CDR3: CASSSPTSGGLSSYNDQFF. CDR3 DNA sequence: TGTGCCAGCAGCAGCCCTACTAGCGGGGGTCTGAGCTCCTACAATGATCAGTTCTTC.

The chain joins TRBV11-3 to TRBJ2-1, with a tentative D call TRBD1 (5 bases). V shed 1 base and J shed 9 bases, with 7 bases lying between them. CDR3 size: 12 residues. Germline V gene data show CDR1 as SGHNT and CDR2 as YENEEA. CDR3 nucleotides: TGTGCCAGCAGCTTAGGGGGCACTGAGCAGTTCTTC. This sequence encodes CASSLGGTEQFF.

This clonotype was counted many times. The chain couples TRBV6-1 to TRBJ2-1; 8 bases align to TRBD2. The J call could be wrong; TRBJ2-7 is a better fit for the DNA end. The CDR3 length is 14 residues. The germline V gene has CDR1 MNHNS and CDR2 SASEGT. CDR3 protein: CASTPRVGGDEQYF. CDR3 DNA: TGTGCCAGCACCCCCAGGGTCGGGGGGGACGAGCAGTACTTC.

Concerning this clonotype: Being one base from a much bigger clone, this may be a read error. This chain joins TRBV7-6 and TRBJ2-3, with 13 positions matching TRBD2. The closer fit of TRBJ2-7 to the DNA end suggests the J call may be wrong. This CDR3 is built from 14 residues. Germline CDR1 SGHVS, CDR2 FNYEAQ. The CDR3 coding sequence is TGTGCCAGCAGCTGGACTAGCGGGAGCACTGAGCAGTACTTC. It yields the protein CASSWTSGSTEQYF.

The rearrangement joins TRBV27 to TRBJ1-5; possibly TRBD1 for D (6 bases). Per germline, CDR1 MNHEY and CDR2 SMNVEV (reference sequence). The CDR3 has 15 amino acids. Trimming removed 5 bases from V and 1 base from J, with 12 bases in between. CDR3: CASSHREGSNQPQHF. The CDR3 region has the DNA TGTGCCAGCAGTCACAGGGAGGGCAGCAATCAGCCCCAGCATTTT.

This clonotype was observed a handful of times. This CDR3 is CAISTGGRNEQFF. The CDR3, as DNA: TGTGCCATCAGTACAGGGGGCCGCAATGAGCAGTTCTTC. The chain joins TRBV10-3 to TRBJ2-1; 9 nucleotides align to TRBD1. The V and J ends lost 5 bases and 6 bases, in that order; junction bases with no gene match: 2. The germline gives CDR1 ENHRY, CDR2 SYGVKD. CDR3 size: 13 residues.

V and J are TRBV6-5 and TRBJ2-5; no clear D. The end of the DNA aligns better with TRBJ2-7, so the J call may be wrong. Germline loops: CDR1 MNHEY, CDR2 SVGAGI. The CDR3 contains 14 residues. The CDR3 reads CASSPEWRPYEQYF. The CDR3 DNA reads as TGTGCCAGCAGTCCCGAATGGCGCCCCTACGAGCAGTACTTC.

This chain joins TRBV6-1 and TRBJ1-5; no definite D call. The germline CDR1 and CDR2 sequences are MNHNS and SASEGT. This CDR3 has 15 residues. V was clipped by 4 bases and J by 2 bases, with 12 bases between them. CDR3 residues: CASSGPRQGNQPQHF. CDR3 nucleotides: TGTGCCAGCAGTGGGCCGAGGCAGGGCAATCAGCCCCAGCATTTT.

The table lists this clonotype with a few counts. V gene TRBV6-1 combines with J gene TRBJ2-1, with D maybe TRBD1 (6 bases). The J call may be mistaken, given a closer DNA end match to TRBJ2-7. Germline lookup yields CDR1 MNHNS and CDR2 SASEGT. This CDR3 contains 13 residues. CDR3 DNA: TGTGCCAGCAGCGCAGGACAGTCCTACGAGCAGTACTTC. This codes for CASSAGQSYEQYF.

This clonotype is large. The V and J genes are TRBV6-1 and TRBJ2-1; 7 bases agree with TRBD2. Germline values: CDR1 MNHNS, CDR2 SASEGT. CDR3 length equals 16 residues. The junction had 16 bases not matched to a gene; V was cut back by 5 bases and J by 9 bases. The CDR3 loop reads CASSWSKGGSVSEQFF. The DNA of the CDR3 is TGTGCCAGCAGTTGGTCCAAGGGCGGGAGCGTCAGTGAGCAGTTCTTC.